Here is one T cell receptor (beta chain) with its context. V was clipped by 6 bases and J by 1 base; unmatched bases: 7. The CDR3 covers 16 residues. CDR1 and CDR2 (germline): SGHRS, YFSETQ. In the authors' methods: By means of reference gene primer amplification, nucleated cell counts were estimated. Sequenced by immunoSEQ multiplex PCR; TCRdb stores in-frame clones only, minus some. Clone size and the V and J calls come from that table; the DNA yielded D and trimming. This table holds more than 200,000 clones, roughly 85% found once. This sample is drawn from a study of blood T cell repertoires in COVID-19. Study-wide context: Donors in the United States, Italy and Spain gave samples during acute or convalescent COVID-19. Nucleic acid was either cDNA or gDNA, and it came from T cells, B-cell-depleted T cells, or PBMCs.

This chain joins TRBV5-1 and TRBJ1-1, with 12 bases identical to TRBD1. The sequencing sample was made of peripheral blood. The TCR sequence derives from a man in his late teens or twenties with active or convalescent COVID-19. The CDR3 DNA sequence: TGCGCCAGCACAGGGACAGGGGGCTTCAAGAACACTGAAGCTTTCTTT. Encoded protein: CASTGTGGFKNTEAFF.